This T cell receptor beta chain was identified during a study of blood T cell repertoires in COVID-19. Study details: Donors in the United States, Italy and Spain gave samples during acute or convalescent COVID-19. T cells, B-cell-depleted T cells, or PBMCs supplied cDNA or gDNA.

Per the authors' pipeline: Estimation of nucleated cell counts was performed using reference gene primer amplification. Clones were sequenced by immunoSEQ multiplex PCR, and TCRdb holds only the in-frame ones, with some missing. V, J and clone size are those of that table, while D and trimming were read from the DNA. The sample holds some 320,000 clones, 80% to 90% seen once. The sequence was collected from a woman in her forties or fifties who had recovered from COVID-19. Sequencing was performed on peripheral blood.

Here the CDR3 DNA reads TGTGCCTGGAGTACGGGACAGGTATACACCTTC. This gives the protein CAWSTGQVYTF. The chain is built from TRBV30 and TRBJ1-2; TRBD1 matches 8 bases. In germline, CDR1 is GTSNPN, CDR2 SVGIG (reference sequence). The CDR3 is 11 residues long. Unmatched junction bases numbered 4, after V lost 2 bases and J lost 11 bases.